A selection of T cell receptor beta chains follows, all from one sample in a study of shared clonotypes between healthy human individuals. The repertoire was sequenced with immunoSEQ multiplex PCR; TCRdb's copy has only in-frame clones and lacks some. The sample consists of a few million clones, 93% of them appearing once. Sample: naive CD4+ T cells from PBMCs. These receptors originate from a man aged 18 to 29 in good health. Some clones in this sample may be carry-over from other donors' samples. Each CDR3 is given with its conserved first and last residue. Fields, in order: V gene, J gene, clone size, CDR3 protein. Some rows mark clone size as missing; the rest say once, few, many or name a class of expanded clone.

>TRBV6-5|TRBJ2-4|.
CASSPTGLAKNIQYF
>TRBV28|TRBJ2-2|.
CASSQKTSGRVDNTGELFF
>TRBV7-9|TRBJ2-7|.
CASSRTPTGSSYEQYF
>TRBV5-1|TRBJ2-5|.
CASSLRAGGEETQYF
>TRBV6-5|TRBJ2-1|.
CASSYIGEQFF
>TRBV27|TRBJ2-2|.
CASSLPSSGTGELFF
>TRBV19|TRBJ2-7|.
CASSPTYSYEQYF
>TRBV28|TRBJ1-3|.
CASSITGNTIYF
>TRBV19|TRBJ1-2|.
CASSIRGTGGYGYTF
>TRBV18|TRBJ1-2|.
CASSRGLGYTF
>TRBV5-1|TRBJ1-4|.
CASSLAGLEKLFF
>TRBV5-8|TRBJ2-1|.
CASSLKRTTYNEQFF
>TRBV6-6|TRBJ2-7|once
CASRAGHLYEQYF
>TRBV9|TRBJ2-1|.
CASSVISGSNEQFF
>TRBV30|TRBJ1-4|.
CAWSVGGRGNEKLFF
>TRBV30|TRBJ1-2|once
CASGGPGGYTF
>TRBV15|TRBJ2-7|.
CATSWGPIAYEQYF
>TRBV7-2|TRBJ2-2|.
CASSLFDARVTGELFF
>TRBV9|TRBJ2-2|.
CASSAQPETGELFF
>TRBV25-1|TRBJ2-3|.
CASSVVAGRTDTQYF
>TRBV7-6|TRBJ2-5|.
CASSLAQETQYF
>TRBV5-4|TRBJ2-3|.
CASSLGPVRLAGASTDTQYF
>TRBV5-1|TRBJ1-1|.
CASSLDLGQGALAFF
>TRBV7-3|TRBJ2-1|.
CASSFRENNEQFF
>TRBV5-1|TRBJ2-1|.
CASSLGFSYNEQFF
>TRBV7-7|TRBJ2-5|.
CASSLAGRGGETQYF
>TRBV5-6|TRBJ1-2|.
CASSLVYTLTGGDYGYTF
>TRBV27|TRBJ2-7|.
CASSFQSSSYEQYF
>TRBV28|TRBJ1-4|.
CASRAPGEKLFF